Shown below are 5 T cell receptor beta chains from a single sample sequenced in a study of blood T cell repertoires in COVID-19. TCRdb's table, derived via immunoSEQ multiplex PCR, lists solely in-frame clones and lacks some. Of 200,000 to 250,000 clones in the sample, roughly four fifths were seen once. The specimen was peripheral blood. The receptors stem from a woman in her 70s with acute or convalescent COVID-19.

The DNA for the CDR3 is TGTGCCAGCAGCCCACGGGGACTAGCGACCGGGGAGCTGTTTTTT. Translated: CASSPRGLATGELFF. J is TRBJ2-2 and V is TRBV7-2; 10 positions agree with TRBD2. The CDR3 is 15 amino acids. Germline CDR1 and CDR2: SGHTA and FQGNSA. Trimming removed 5 bases from V and 5 bases from J; junction bases left unmatched: 5.

V is TRBV4-2 and J is TRBJ1-2, with no clear D. Germline V gene sequence: CDR1 LGHNA, CDR2 YNFKEQ. Trimming removed 5 bases at V and 4 bases at J, with 11 bases between. The CDR3 is 13 residues long. The CDR3 DNA follows: TGTGCCAGCAGCGCTCAGGCATCCTATGGCTACACCTTC. Amino acids: CASSAQASYGYTF.

The CDR3, as DNA: TGTGCCAGCAGTTTATATGGGGGACAGTTCTACGAGCAGTACTTC. This codes for CASSLYGGQFYEQYF. The chain joins TRBV28 to TRBJ2-7; 7 nucleotides agree with TRBD1. Per germline, CDR1 MDHEN and CDR2 SYDVKM. The CDR3 has 15 residues. Losses at the gene ends were 1 base for V and 3 bases for J; bases not matched to a gene: 6.

This chain uses TRBV28 with TRBJ1-6; D is possibly TRBD1 (6 bases). Trimming cost V 5 bases and J 4 bases, with 18 bases left between them. CDR3 length: 17 residues. Germline assignment: CDR1 MDHEN and CDR2 SYDVKM. CDR3 sequence reads: CASSRYTGQGYNSPLHF. The CDR3 DNA follows: TGTGCCAGCAGTCGTTATACTGGGCAGGGGTATAATTCACCCCTCCACTTT. Complete variable domain (other parts from reference TRBV28 and TRBJ1-6): DVKVTQSSRYLVKRTGEKVFLECVQDMDHENMFWYRQDPGLGLRLIYFSYDVKMKEKGDIPEGYSVSREKKERFSLILESASTNQTSMYLCASSRYTGQGYNSPLHFGNGTRLTVT.

This clone was recorded only once. The gene calls are TRBV11-3 and TRBJ2-7; maybe TRBD1 (6 bases). The V gene's germline CDR1 is SGHNT and CDR2 YENEEA. There are 12 residues in the CDR3. V lost 5 bases, J lost 6 bases, and 11 bases lay in between. The DNA of the CDR3 is TGTGCCAGCAGCCTTTCAGGGGCCGAGCAGTACTTC. Its translation is CASSLSGAEQYF.